Presented here are 30 T cell receptor beta chains from one specimen sequenced in a study of vaccination and CD4 T cells after COVID-19. Described treatment: 10-day PBMC culture with coronavirus spike peptide pools or control peptides (ViraFEST assay). These receptors have no known antigen. Once obtained from cultured CD4+ T cells, the DNA was sequenced using the Oncomine TCR Beta short-read assay. Each CDR3 protein gets one entry after TCRdb re-called the PCR reads with MiXCR. Here the sample spans more than 15,000 distinct CDR3 sequences, roughly half being singletons. Sequencing was done on a sample of CD4+ T cells from blood, cultured in vitro. These receptors were obtained from a human donor who had recovered from COVID-19.

The V call is TRBV28, the J call TRBJ1-4; 9 nucleotides agree with TRBD1. The CDR3 is 15 amino acids. V was pared by 6 bases and J by 5 bases, with 7 bases of the junction left unmatched. Germline lookup yields CDR1 MDHEN and CDR2 SYDVKM. The CDR3 is CASRENDRGNEKLFF. The CDR3 nucleotides read TGTGCCAGCAGGGAAAACGACAGGGGGAATGAAAAACTGTTTTTT. The whole variable domain, filled in from reference TRBV28 and TRBJ1-4, reads DVKVTQSSRYLVKRTGEKVFLECVQDMDHENMFWYRQDPGLGLRLIYFSYDVKMKEKGDIPEGYSVSREKKERFSLILESASTNQTSMYLCASRENDRGNEKLFFGSGTQLSVL.

The genes are TRBV7-2 and TRBJ2-2; TRBD2 might be the D (5 bases). Trimming stripped 4 bases from V and 5 bases from J, with 14 bases between. Germline V gives CDR1 SGHTA, CDR2 FQGNSA. This CDR3 is built from 15 residues. In DNA, the CDR3 is TGTGCCAGCAGCTCGGACTCATCGAGGACCGGGGAGCTGTTTTTT. Its translation is CASSSDSSRTGELFF. The variable domain in full, completed from reference TRBV7-2 and TRBJ2-2, reads GAGVSQSPSNKVTEKGKDVELRCDPISGHTALYWYRQSLGQGLEFLIYFQGNSAPDKSGLPSDRFSAERTGGSVSTLTIQRTQQEDSAVYLCASSSDSSRTGELFFGEGSRLTVL.

This clonotype showed up just a few times. The chain couples TRBV7-8 to TRBJ1-5; 12 positions agree with TRBD1. Trimming at V came to 4 bases and at J to 2 bases, leaving 9 bases not matched to a gene. CDR3 length equals 18 residues. The V gene's germline CDR1 is SGHVS and CDR2 FQNEAQ. The CDR3: CASSSRDRGRMGNQPQHF. The CDR3 region has the DNA TGTGCCAGCAGCTCGAGGGACAGGGGGCGCATGGGCAATCAGCCCCAGCATTTT.

This clonotype was observed a few times. The genes are TRBV21-1 and TRBJ2-7; the D call in the table, TRBD2, was not verified against the DNA. TRBV21-1 is a pseudogene. This CDR3 spans 15 amino acids. The CDR3 here is CASSTPDSGTYEQYF. Here the CDR3 DNA reads TGTGCCAGCAGCACCCCGGATAGCGGTACATACGAGCAGTACTTC.

The chain uses TRBV20-1 and TRBJ2-1; 7 bases are a match to TRBD2. The last part of the DNA fits TRBJ2-7 better; the J call may be wrong. The length of the CDR3 is 14 residues. Germline V gene sequence: CDR1 DFQATT, CDR2 SNEGSKA (reference sequence). The CDR3 reads CSASGGRARGEQYF. DNA for the CDR3: TGCAGTGCTAGCGGGGGGAGGGCGCGGGGCGAGCAGTACTTC.

The CDR3 is CASSLDSSWSTDTQYF. CDR3 sequence (DNA): TGTGCCAGCAGCTTAGACTCTAGCTGGAGCACAGATACGCAGTATTTT. The chain couples TRBV11-2 to TRBJ2-3; a weak D match, TRBD2 (5 bases). V gave up 0 bases and J gave up 0 bases, with 10 bases separating them. Germline V gene data show CDR1 as SGHAT and CDR2 as FQNNGV. The CDR3 loop spans 16 amino acids. Drawing the rest from reference TRBV11-2 and TRBJ2-3, the complete variable domain is EAGVAQSPRYKIIEKRQSVAFWCNPISGHATLYWYQQILGQGPKLLIQFQNNGVVDDSQLPKDRFSAERLKGVDSTLKIQPAKLEDSAVYLCASSLDSSWSTDTQYFGPGTRLTVL.

This clonotype was seen once. The J gene is TRBJ2-3, the V gene TRBV19, with 9 bases fitting TRBD2. This CDR3 spans 14 amino acids. With 10 bases clipped from V and 4 bases from J, the junction kept 9 bases outside the gene matches. Germline V gene sequence: CDR1 LNHDA, CDR2 SQIVND (reference sequence). In DNA, the CDR3 is TGTGCCACGGGGCGGGGGGGGTCCCCAGATACGCAGTATTTT. Translation: CATGRGGSPDTQYF.

This chain joins TRBV20-1 and TRBJ1-4; D is perhaps TRBD1 (5 bases). The V gene lost 0 bases and the J gene lost 8 bases, with 10 bases spanning the gap. Germline assignment: CDR1 DFQATT and CDR2 SNEGSKA (reference sequence). CDR3 length: 13 amino acids. The CDR3: CSAREGTGEKLFF. Written as DNA, the CDR3 is TGCAGTGCTAGAGAAGGGACTGGAGAAAAACTGTTTTTT.

This chain links TRBV15 with TRBJ2-1; 7 bases agree with TRBD2. Germline CDR1 reads LNHNV; CDR2 reads YYDKDF (reference sequence). Unmatched junction bases numbered 6, after V lost 0 bases and J lost 4 bases. The CDR3 has 16 amino acids. The CDR3 coding sequence is TGTGCCACCAGCAGAGATTCCGCTAGCGGATACAATGAGCAGTTCTTC. As protein: CATSRDSASGYNEQFF.

The chain employs TRBV18 and TRBJ2-2; D unclear. Trimming removed 8 bases at V and 0 bases at J, with 10 bases between. This CDR3 is 14 amino acids long. Per the germline V gene, CDR1 is KGHSH and CDR2 is LQKENI. CDR3 DNA sequence: TGTGCCAGCATGAGGAGAACGAACACCGGGGAGCTGTTTTTT. Residues: CASMRRTNTGELFF.

CDR3 coding DNA: TGTGCCAGCAGCAAAACTCCTATAGGGGGACAGGGGGTCTACGAGCAGTACTTC. This encodes CASSKTPIGGQGVYEQYF. This chain joins TRBV21-1 and TRBJ2-7; the D call of TRBD1 is as the table states it, not checked on the DNA. TRBV21-1 is a documented pseudogene. The CDR3 is 18 amino acids.

The chain links TRBV27 to TRBJ2-2; D is perhaps TRBD2 (6 bases). The germline CDR1 and CDR2 sequences are MNHEY and SMNVEV (reference sequence). Deletions cut 3 bases from V and 0 bases from J, with 17 bases between. The CDR3 consists of 18 residues. CDR3 in DNA: TGTGCCAGCAGTTTGATCCGGGGAGCGGGTCCGAACACCGGGGAGCTGTTTTTT. This translates into CASSLIRGAGPNTGELFF.

J is TRBJ2-7 and V is TRBV5-1; 9 nucleotides align to TRBD1. This CDR3 spans 15 amino acids. Germline CDR1 SGHRS, CDR2 YFSETQ. V shed 4 bases, J shed 4 bases, and the junction held 9 bases outside the gene matches. This chain's CDR3 is CASSQQGQGVYEQYF. The CDR3 DNA sequence: TGCGCCAGCAGCCAACAGGGACAGGGCGTTTACGAGCAGTACTTC. Supplemented by reference TRBV5-1 and TRBJ2-7, the full variable domain reads KAGVTQTPRYLIKTRGQQVTLSCSPISGHRSVSWYQQTPGQGLQFLFEYFSETQRNKGNFPGRFSGRQFSNSRSEMNVSTLELGDSALYLCASSQQGQGVYEQYFGPGTRLTVT.

The rearrangement joins TRBV6-1 to TRBJ2-1; D unclear. This CDR3 has 13 amino acids. V shed 6 bases and J shed 8 bases, with 14 bases lying between them. Germline V gives CDR1 MNHNS, CDR2 SASEGT. The CDR3 here is CASRKVVPDEQFF. The CDR3 nucleotides read TGTGCCAGCAGGAAGGTGGTGCCCGATGAGCAGTTCTTC.

The V and J genes are TRBV6-1 and TRBJ2-5, with D perhaps being TRBD1 or TRBD2 (5 bases each). This CDR3 contains 14 residues. Germline assignment: CDR1 MNHNS and CDR2 SASEGT. The germline V and J ends were trimmed by 2 bases and 5 bases, with 12 bases remaining between them. This CDR3 reads CASSEYGAGETQYF. CDR3 DNA sequence: TGTGCCAGCAGTGAATACGGGGCAGGGGAGACCCAGTACTTC.

This chain uses TRBV7-9 with TRBJ1-3; no clear D gene. Germline V CDR1 and CDR2: SEHNR, FQNEAQ (reference sequence). Trimming took 3 bases from V and 1 from J, leaving 16 bases between them. This CDR3 has 17 amino acids. CDR3 nucleotide sequence: TGTGCCAGCAGCTTCCAGACGAGATTAAAATCTGGAAACACCATATATTTT. It yields the protein CASSFQTRLKSGNTIYF.

This chain links TRBV20-1 with TRBJ2-1; TRBD2 matches 7 bases. The V gene end was trimmed by 1 base and the J gene end by 10 bases; junction bases not matched to a gene: 7. The germline gives CDR1 DFQATT, CDR2 SNEGSKA (reference sequence). The CDR3 is made up of 13 amino acids. The CDR3 is CSARVPTSMEQFF. The CDR3, as DNA: TGCAGTGCTAGAGTCCCGACTAGCATGGAGCAGTTCTTC.

This clonotype came up a few times. This chain uses TRBV10-3 with TRBJ1-5, with a possible D match to TRBD1 (5 bases). Germline CDR1 ENHRY, CDR2 SYGVKD. V dropped 8 bases and J dropped 3 bases, with 17 bases sitting between them. The CDR3 is 15 residues long. DNA of the CDR3: TGTGCCATCGCGGCTGGTACAGGATTCAATCAGCCCCAGCATTTT. Translated: CAIAAGTGFNQPQHF.

This clonotype has more than one count but fewer than ten. The chain uses TRBV11-2 and TRBJ2-7; TRBD1 matches 9 bases. Germline lookup yields CDR1 SGHAT and CDR2 FQNNGV. V lost 5 bases and J lost 2; bases outside the gene matches: 13. The CDR3 length is 17 residues. CDR3 in DNA: TGTGCCAGCAGCCCCCGGTTCGGGACAGGGAGGACCTACGAGCAGTACTTC. Protein: CASSPRFGTGRTYEQYF.

The genes are TRBV7-9 and TRBJ1-1; possibly TRBD1 for D (5 bases). The CDR3 sequence is 13 residues long. Trimming took 1 base from V and 4 from J, leaving 7 bases between them. Looked up from germline, CDR1 is SEHNR and CDR2 is FQNEAQ (reference sequence). The CDR3 DNA sequence: TGTGCCAGCAGCTTAGACGGGGGCACTGAAGCTTTCTTT. Its protein is CASSLDGGTEAFF.

The J gene is TRBJ2-6, the V gene TRBV6-2 or TRBV6-3; D gene ambiguous. Germline CDR1 reads MNHEY; CDR2 reads SVGEGT. V lost 5 bases and J lost 7, with 24 bases in between. CDR3 length: 18 amino acids. The DNA for the CDR3 is TGTGCCAGCAGTCCCCGAGGACCGTATTCTACTGACGCCAACGTCCTGACTTTC. It specifies CASSPRGPYSTDANVLTF.

The chain has TRBV11-3 and TRBJ1-1, with 9 nucleotides matching TRBD1. Germline CDR1 reads SGHNT; CDR2 reads YENEEA. CDR3 length equals 21 residues. After removal of 0 bases from V and 1 base from J, the junction contained 18 bases not matched to a gene. The CDR3 DNA reads as TGTGCCAGCAGCTTAGACTACCGGGACAGGGTTTTCCGGGCCGCGAACACTGAAGCTTTCTTT. This codes for CASSLDYRDRVFRAANTEAFF.

The chain combines TRBV10-3 with TRBJ1-1; 10 bases line up with TRBD1. The CDR3 length is 19 residues. V was pared by 5 bases and J by 1 base, with 16 bases of the junction left unmatched. The germline CDR1 and CDR2 sequences are ENHRY and SYGVKD. CDR3 in DNA: TGTGCCATCAGTCCCCAGGACTGGGGACAGGGGACGGAGAACACTGAAGCTTTCTTT. Its translation: CAISPQDWGQGTENTEAFF.

This clonotype has a handful of counts. Written as DNA, the CDR3 is TGTGCCAGCAGTGAGAGCTGGAACACCGGGGAGCTGTTTTTT. Its translation is CASSESWNTGELFF. V gene TRBV2 combines with J gene TRBJ2-2; no clear D gene. The length of the CDR3 is 14 residues. V was cut by 3 bases and J by 1 base, with 6 bases left in between. Germline CDR1 reads SNHLY; CDR2 reads FYNNEI.

The gene calls are TRBV20-1 and TRBJ1-5; 7 nucleotides line up with TRBD1. This CDR3 has 15 amino acids. Germline V lookup: CDR1 DFQATT, CDR2 SNEGSKA (reference sequence). With 6 bases clipped from V and 4 bases from J, the junction kept 12 bases outside the gene matches. CDR3 sequence (DNA): TGCAGTGCCGCCACAAGGGGACAGCGAAATCAGCCCCAGCATTTT. Amino acid sequence: CSAATRGQRNQPQHF.

The chain couples TRBV12-3 or TRBV12-4 to TRBJ2-5, with 11 bases fitting TRBD2. The V segment lost 4 bases and the J segment 1 base; nucleotides outside the gene matches: 2. CDR3 size: 15 residues. The CDR3 DNA sequence: TGTGCCAGCAGTTCTACTAGCGGGGGCCAAGAGACCCAGTACTTC. Translating gives CASSSTSGGQETQYF.

The chain carries TRBV7-2 and TRBJ2-7, with D perhaps TRBD1 or TRBD2 (5 bases each). The CDR3 runs to 14 residues. Germline CDR1 reads SGHTA; CDR2 reads FQGNSA. V lost 3 bases, J lost 2 bases, and 11 bases lay in between. The CDR3 sequence is CASSLSQGPYEQYF. The CDR3 coding sequence is TGTGCCAGCAGCTTGTCGCAGGGACCCTACGAGCAGTACTTC.

The sample holds a few counts of this clonotype. V is TRBV6-1 and J is TRBJ2-2, with D possibly TRBD1 on 5 matching bases. The CDR3 is made up of 16 amino acids. Germline assignment: CDR1 MNHNS and CDR2 SASEGT. Trimming removed 5 bases from V and 0 bases from J, with 13 bases in between. DNA for the CDR3: TGTGCCAGCAGTCCCCTCCGGACACCGAACACCGGGGAGCTGTTTTTT. It is translated as CASSPLRTPNTGELFF.

The chain is built from TRBV5-1 and TRBJ2-3; the match to TRBD2 covers 11 bases. CDR3 length: 16 residues. Per germline, CDR1 SGHRS and CDR2 YFSETQ. J lost 0 bases, V lost 4 bases, and 4 bases had no gene match. This chain's CDR3 is CASSAGTSGSTDTQYF. CDR3 coding DNA: TGCGCCAGCAGCGCCGGGACTAGCGGTAGCACAGATACGCAGTATTTT.

This clonotype has only a few counts. This chain joins TRBV12-3 or TRBV12-4 and TRBJ2-5, with 11 bases identical to TRBD1. Losses at the gene ends were 3 bases for V and 5 bases for J; bases not matched to a gene: 8. CDR3 length equals 16 residues. The CDR3 reads CASSFGDRGVGETQYF. In DNA form, the CDR3 reads TGTGCCAGCAGTTTCGGGGACAGGGGGGTAGGGGAGACCCAGTACTTC.